Shown below are 13 T cell receptor beta chains from a single sample sequenced in a study of cytomegalovirus exposure and HLA in healthy donors. Researchers ran the PCR with 60 Vbeta and 13 Jbeta primers. Generated by immunoSEQ multiplex PCR, the TCRdb table keeps only in-frame clones and is missing some. The repertoire holds 65,000 to 100,000 clones, with over 60% as singletons. The sequencing sample was made of PBMCs. Every receptor here comes from a female donor in good health and CMV-seronegative.

The rearrangement links TRBV28 to TRBJ1-1, with D unresolved. The V gene's germline CDR1 is MDHEN and CDR2 SYDVKM. The CDR3 sequence is 11 residues long. Trimming removed 5 bases at V and 3 bases at J, with 4 bases between. CDR3 region: CASSPDTEAFF. In DNA form, the CDR3 reads TGTGCCAGCAGTCCAGACACTGAAGCTTTCTTT. Variable domain in full (rest from reference TRBV28 and TRBJ1-1): DVKVTQSSRYLVKRTGEKVFLECVQDMDHENMFWYRQDPGLGLRLIYFSYDVKMKEKGDIPEGYSVSREKKERFSLILESASTNQTSMYLCASSPDTEAFFGQGTRLTVV.

J is TRBJ2-3 and V is TRBV6-5, with D maybe TRBD1 (7 bases). Germline V lookup: CDR1 MNHEY, CDR2 SVGAGI. Trimming left V 8 bases short and J 9 bases short, with 21 bases between. This CDR3 spans 14 amino acids. CDR3 nucleotides: TGTGCCAGCTCGTTTGGGCTAGCGACAGGGACGCAGTATTTT. It yields the protein CASSFGLATGTQYF.

This clone was recorded once. The V call is TRBV28, the J call TRBJ2-3; D uncertain. The CDR3 spans 14 residues. Looked up from germline, CDR1 is MDHEN and CDR2 is SYDVKM. Deletions cut 6 bases from V and 6 bases from J, with 16 bases between. For the CDR3, the DNA is TGTGCCAGCAGAGGCCCCTCCAGGTCGGATACGCAGTATTTT. Translating gives CASRGPSRSDTQYF. The full variable domain, completed using reference TRBV28 and TRBJ2-3, is DVKVTQSSRYLVKRTGEKVFLECVQDMDHENMFWYRQDPGLGLRLIYFSYDVKMKEKGDIPEGYSVSREKKERFSLILESASTNQTSMYLCASRGPSRSDTQYFGPGTRLTVL.

Only a few counts were recorded for this clone. J is TRBJ1-1 and V is TRBV27, with 7 bases lining up with TRBD1. This CDR3 has 16 residues. From germline, CDR1 is MNHEY and CDR2 SMNVEV (reference sequence). Unmatched junction bases numbered 10, after V lost 5 bases and J lost 1 base. The CDR3, as DNA: TGTGCCAGCAGTACCTACGGGACAGTCTCGAACACTGAAGCTTTCTTT. This translates into CASSTYGTVSNTEAFF.

V and J are TRBV7-9 and TRBJ1-3, with D perhaps TRBD1 (5 bases). The germline V gene has CDR1 SEHNR and CDR2 FQNEAQ (reference sequence). Trimming took off 5 bases at V and 2 bases at J, with 22 bases between the two ends. This CDR3 spans 18 amino acids. This chain's CDR3 is CASSPNDFRGEAGNTIYF. The CDR3 coding sequence is TGTGCCAGCAGCCCGAACGATTTTCGGGGGGAGGCTGGAAACACCATATATTTT.

DNA of the CDR3: TGTGCCAGCAGCAACGAAGGGACAGCTTACGAGCAGTACTTC. The encoded protein is CASSNEGTAYEQYF. The chain couples TRBV7-9 to TRBJ2-7, with 7 bases aligning to TRBD1. CDR3 length: 14 residues. Trimming at V came to 5 bases and at J to 4 bases, leaving 8 bases not matched to a gene. The germline V gene encodes CDR1 SEHNR and CDR2 FQNEAQ (reference sequence).

The V gene is TRBV7-9, the J gene TRBJ1-1; D ambiguous. Germline CDR1 reads SEHNR; CDR2 reads FQNEAQ (reference sequence). The CDR3 loop spans 13 amino acids. V gave up 3 bases and J gave up 0 bases, with 5 bases separating them. The CDR3: CASSFRVNTEAFF. CDR3 nucleotides: TGTGCCAGCAGCTTCCGGGTGAACACTGAAGCTTTCTTT. The full variable domain, in which reference TRBV7-9 and TRBJ1-1 provide the parts outside the CDR3, is DTGVSQNPRHKITKRGQNVTFRCDPISEHNRLYWYRQTLGQGPEFLTYFQNEAQLEKSRLLSDRFSAERPKGSFSTLEIQRTEQGDSAMYLCASSFRVNTEAFFGQGTRLTVV.

This chain joins TRBV5-1 and TRBJ2-7, with 9 bases matching TRBD1. The CDR3 length is 17 residues. The V and J ends lost 1 base and 2 bases, in that order; junction bases with no gene match: 10. The germline gives CDR1 SGHRS, CDR2 YFSETQ. The CDR3: CASSLSGGTGFTYEQYF. The CDR3 region has the DNA TGCGCCAGCAGCTTGTCGGGCGGGACAGGGTTTACCTACGAGCAGTACTTC.

This clone showed up just once. The genes are TRBV6-1 and TRBJ2-3, with D possibly matching TRBD1 (6 bases). This CDR3 is built from 15 residues. The V gene lost 3 bases and the J gene lost 2 bases, with 12 bases spanning the gap. From germline, CDR1 is MNHNS and CDR2 SASEGT. The CDR3 loop reads CASSELQGNTDTQYF. CDR3 coding DNA: TGTGCCAGCAGTGAGCTACAGGGAAACACAGATACGCAGTATTTT.

The rearrangement uses TRBV13 and TRBJ2-3, with TRBD1 matching over 9 bases. The germline CDR1 and CDR2 sequences are PRHDT and FYEKMQ (reference sequence). This CDR3 is 15 amino acids long. Germline trimming cut 5 bases from V and 1 base from J; bases unmatched to any gene: 4. The CDR3 reads CASSATGGGTDTQYF. As DNA, the CDR3 is TGTGCCAGCAGCGCGACAGGGGGAGGCACAGATACGCAGTATTTT. Together with reference TRBV13 and TRBJ2-3, the CDR3 gives the full variable domain: AAGVIQSPRHLIKEKRETATLKCYPIPRHDTVYWYQQGPGQDPQFLISFYEKMQSDKGSIPDRFSAQQFSDYHSELNMSSLELGDSALYFCASSATGGGTDTQYFGPGTRLTVL.

CDR3 sequence reads: CASSKGDRNTEAFF. CDR3 DNA: TGTGCCAGCAGCAAGGGGGACAGGAACACTGAAGCTTTCTTT. This chain joins TRBV28 and TRBJ1-1, with TRBD1 identical over 7 bases. The CDR3 runs 14 residues. The germline CDR1 and CDR2 sequences are MDHEN and SYDVKM. V was clipped by 6 bases and J by 1 base; unmatched bases: 5.

The chain employs TRBV11-2 and TRBJ2-2; the D is unclear. This CDR3 comprises 13 residues. The ends were cut back, 5 bases at V and 6 bases at J, with 10 bases in the middle. CDR1 SGHAT and CDR2 FQNNGV come from the germline V gene. CDR3 in amino acids: CASSMESAGELFF. CDR3 nucleotides: TGTGCCAGCAGCATGGAGTCGGCCGGGGAGCTGTTTTTT. Combining the CDR3 with reference TRBV11-2 and TRBJ2-2 gives the whole variable domain EAGVAQSPRYKIIEKRQSVAFWCNPISGHATLYWYQQILGQGPKLLIQFQNNGVVDDSQLPKDRFSAERLKGVDSTLKIQPAKLEDSAVYLCASSMESAGELFFGEGSRLTVL.

The chain couples TRBV14 to TRBJ2-5; tentative D call: TRBD2 (5 bases). Germline CDR1 and CDR2: SGHDN and FVKESK. Trimming cost V 2 bases and J 4 bases, with 14 bases left between them. The CDR3 totals 15 residues. The CDR3: CASSQIMGSVETQYF. The CDR3, as DNA: TGTGCCAGCAGCCAAATTATGGGGAGCGTAGAGACCCAGTACTTC.